A single sample is the source of the 2 T cell receptor beta chains below, sequenced in a study of OX40 agonist ivuxolimab in advanced cancers. Generated by immunoSEQ multiplex PCR, the TCRdb table keeps only in-frame clones and is missing some. Of about 28,000 clones listed, less than 90% are singletons. The specimen comprised CD4+ or CD8+ T cells sorted from blood, sampled in a trial of the OX40 agonist ivuxolimab. The origin of the receptors is an adult with an advanced solid tumor such as melanoma, head and neck, liver or kidney cancer.

In DNA form, the CDR3 reads TGTGCCAGCAGTTCCTCCCCGACTAGCGGCCCCCAAGAGACCCAGTACTTC. Its protein product is CASSSSPTSGPQETQYF. The chain has TRBV5-4 and TRBJ2-5, with TRBD2 matching 9 bases. Germline CDR1 is SGHNT and CDR2 is YYREEE (reference sequence). The CDR3 runs 17 residues. After removal of 5 bases from V and 1 base from J, the junction contained 12 bases not matched to a gene.

V and J are TRBV6-1 and TRBJ1-2, with TRBD1 matching over 7 bases. The ends lost 4 bases at V and 5 bases at J; junction bases unmatched: 4. This CDR3 is built from 13 residues. Germline-derived CDR1 and CDR2 are MNHNS and SASEGT. The CDR3 here is CASSGDSNYGYTF. The DNA of the CDR3 is TGTGCCAGCAGTGGGGACAGCAATTATGGCTACACCTTC.